Listed below are T cell receptor beta chains from one sample, sequenced in a study of T cell repertoires in cytomegalovirus infection. MiXCR, applied by TCRdb to the reads, yields one record per CDR3 protein. This table has 200,000 or so distinct CDR3 sequences, around 20% appearing once. Sequencing was carried out using PBMCs. The receptors were gathered from a human donor in good health (CMV status not recorded). Some clones in this sample may be carry-over from other donors' samples. Each CDR3 is given with its conserved first and last residue. Each record gives: D gene, clone size, J gene, V gene, CDR3 protein. The D gene is left open where the match is weak. The size field is filled for only some rows; it gives once, few, many or a size class.

>-|few|TRBJ2-3|TRBV20-1
CSGMESTDTQYF
>-|-|TRBJ1-2|TRBV19
CASSLSLYDRFAYGYTF
>TRBD2|few|TRBJ2-1|TRBV28
CASMKQGFGRGNNEQFF
>-|-|TRBJ1-5|TRBV27
CASGKGWQPQHF
>TRBD2|-|TRBJ2-1|TRBV5-1
CASSLGLAGVIHEQFF
>-|-|TRBJ2-5|TRBV7-2
CASSSPTIGRKTQYF
>-|few|TRBJ1-1|TRBV7-2
CASSLGPGAATEAFF
>TRBD1|-|TRBJ1-6|TRBV5-1
CASNPGQNSPLHF
>TRBD1|many|TRBJ2-7|TRBV7-2
CASSSPGQGNEQYF
>TRBD1|few|TRBJ2-3|TRBV7-9
CASSLKPWGQGLMDTQYF
>-|-|TRBJ2-2|TRBV5-6
CASSLVAGLRTGELFF
>-|few|TRBJ2-7|TRBV7-2
CASSLGMLREQYF
>TRBD1|-|TRBJ2-1|TRBV2
CASSGTGGFNEQFF
>-|many|TRBJ2-5|TRBV15
CATSIRGGQETQYF
>-|many|TRBJ2-7|TRBV6-2/TRBV6-3
CASGKTYEQYF
>-|many|TRBJ2-7|TRBV20-1
CSARDVYEQYF